Each of the 21 T cell receptor beta chains below was sequenced from the same sample in a study of T cells in Graves' hyperthyroidism and ophthalmopathy. RNA transcripts served as the template for amplifying TCR beta CDR3 regions. The HTBI primer set was used in a first-round RT-PCR of the TCR CDR3. TCRdb processed the multiplex PCR reads anew with MiXCR; each CDR3 protein has one entry. The table shows 550,000 to 800,000 distinct CDR3 sequences, with over 15% occurring only once. The material sequenced was blood. These receptors came from a man between 18 and 35 years old with Graves' hyperthyroidism.

The sample holds many counts of this clonotype. The rearrangement joins TRBV11-2 to TRBJ2-2; D is ambiguous. Germline CDR1 and CDR2: SGHAT and FQNNGV. The CDR3 is 15 residues long. V lost 3 bases and J 6 bases, leaving 14 bases between the germline ends. CDR3 nucleotides: TGTGCCAGCAGCTTTCACAGCCGTCAGGCCGGGGAGCTGTTTTTT. This sequence encodes CASSFHSRQAGELFF.

The chain has TRBV4-1 and TRBJ2-7; TRBD1 matches 9 bases. Per the germline V gene, CDR1 is MGHRA and CDR2 is YSYEKL. V was clipped by 0 bases and J by 4 bases; unmatched bases: 10. The CDR3 loop spans 17 amino acids. The CDR3 region is CASSQEGLGTGPYEQYF. The CDR3 bases are TGCGCCAGCAGCCAAGAGGGTTTAGGGACAGGGCCGTACGAGCAGTACTTC.

This clonotype was picked up many times. This chain links TRBV30 with TRBJ2-7, with 8 bases matching TRBD2. The CDR3 is made up of 13 amino acids. Per germline, CDR1 GTSNPN and CDR2 SVGIG (reference sequence). The V gene end was trimmed by 2 bases and the J gene end by 3 bases; junction bases not matched to a gene: 3. DNA of the CDR3: TGTGCCTGGAGTACTAGCGGATTCTACGAGCAGTACTTC. Translating it yields CAWSTSGFYEQYF.

The table lists this clonotype with many counts. The chain joins TRBV7-9 to TRBJ2-5; 8 bases map to TRBD2. CDR1 is SEHNR, CDR2 FQNEAQ, per germline (reference sequence). The CDR3 is 14 amino acids. With 10 bases clipped from V and 5 bases from J, the junction kept 12 bases outside the gene matches. The CDR3 DNA follows: TGTGCCATCCCACTCCGGGGGGGACCGGAGACCCAGTACTTC. It codes for CAIPLRGGPETQYF.

The V gene is TRBV6-1, the J gene TRBJ2-1, with TRBD2 matching 7 bases. V shed 6 bases and J 5 bases; nucleotides not matched to a gene: 7. The germline CDR1 and CDR2 sequences are MNHNS and SASEGT. The CDR3 runs to 14 residues. The CDR3 region is CASRERLADNEQFF. The CDR3, as DNA: TGTGCCAGCAGAGAAAGACTAGCAGACAATGAGCAGTTCTTC.

This clonotype was recorded many times. The J gene is TRBJ1-5, the V gene TRBV6-1; 7 nucleotides align to TRBD1. The CDR3 spans 16 residues. The J segment lost 4 bases and the V segment lost 7 bases, leaving 13 bases of the junction unmatched. Looked up from germline, CDR1 is MNHNS and CDR2 is SASEGT. CDR3 amino acids: CASTLGRGGFNQPQHF. CDR3 nucleotide sequence: TGTGCCAGCACCCTCGGCAGGGGGGGTTTTAATCAGCCCCAGCATTTT.

This chain links TRBV3-1 with TRBJ1-4; no definite D call. V was shortened by 8 bases and J by 3 bases, with 10 bases between the two germline ends. Germline-derived CDR1 and CDR2 are LGHDT and YNNKEL (reference sequence). The CDR3 contains 13 residues. CDR3 DNA: TGTGCCAGCGGCGGGCCGGCTAATGAAAAACTGTTTTTT. Amino acid sequence: CASGGPANEKLFF.

The chain joins TRBV6-5 to TRBJ2-2; tentatively, D is TRBD1 or TRBD2 (5 bases each). The CDR3 is made up of 17 amino acids. Germline CDR1 and CDR2: MNHEY and SVGAGI. V lost 2 bases to trimming and J lost 7 bases, with 20 bases between them. CDR3 loop: CASSYPGRRDVSGELFF. DNA of the CDR3: TGTGCCAGCAGTTACCCGGGACGGCGAGATGTAAGCGGGGAGCTGTTTTTT.

This clonotype occurred many times. The V and J genes are TRBV20-1 and TRBJ2-1; 8 bases agree with TRBD2. CDR1 DFQATT and CDR2 SNEGSKA come from the germline V gene (reference sequence). The CDR3 has 15 residues. V shed 0 bases and J 7 bases; nucleotides not matched to a gene: 8. DNA of the CDR3: TGCAGTGCTAGAGATGCGGGACTAGTTCTAAATGAGCAGTTCTTC. Residues: CSARDAGLVLNEQFF.

The rearrangement links TRBV5-1 to TRBJ2-7, with no clear D. The CDR3 loop spans 15 amino acids. Trimming left V 0 bases short and J 7 bases short, with 17 bases between. Germline loops: CDR1 SGHRS, CDR2 YFSETQ. CDR3 DNA sequence: TGCGCCAGCAGCTTGGGGACCGCCGTCCTTGGTGAGCAGTACTTC. The encoded protein is CASSLGTAVLGEQYF.

The chain joins TRBV7-9 to TRBJ2-7; 7 positions agree with TRBD1. The CDR3 loop spans 13 amino acids. The V gene end was trimmed by 6 bases and the J gene end by 5 bases; junction bases not matched to a gene: 7. Per the germline V gene, CDR1 is SEHNR and CDR2 is FQNEAQ (reference sequence). The CDR3 spells CASSRHTGDEQYF. Here the CDR3 DNA reads TGTGCCAGCAGTCGTCATACAGGGGACGAGCAGTACTTC.

This clonotype was seen repeatedly, ten times or more. The chain recombines TRBV11-2 with TRBJ2-7; D is undetermined. Trimming took 3 bases from V and 2 from J, leaving 11 bases between them. In germline, CDR1 is SGHAT, CDR2 FQNNGV. The CDR3 is made up of 14 amino acids. CDR3 DNA sequence: TGTGCCAGCAGCTTTTCGGACGGAGCCTACGAGCAGTACTTC. It codes for CASSFSDGAYEQYF.

This clonotype was seen only a few times. This chain uses TRBV25-1 with TRBJ2-7; 10 bases are shared with TRBD1. The CDR3 length is 14 residues. After removal of 4 bases from V and 4 bases from J, the junction contained 4 bases not matched to a gene. From germline, CDR1 is MGHDK and CDR2 SYGVNS. The CDR3 loop is CASSVGQGGYEQYF. The CDR3 region has the DNA TGTGCCAGCAGTGTCGGACAGGGGGGATACGAGCAGTACTTC.

This clonotype was counted at least ten times. The rearrangement links TRBV6-6 to TRBJ2-1; tentative D call: TRBD2 (6 bases). V was shortened by 0 bases and J by 6 bases, with 12 bases between the two germline ends. Germline loops: CDR1 MNHNY, CDR2 SVGAGI (reference sequence). The CDR3 contains 15 residues. CDR3 sequence: CASSYSRGSSNEQFF. The DNA for the CDR3 is TGTGCCAGCAGTTACTCTCGGGGGAGTAGCAATGAGCAGTTCTTC.

This clonotype was seen a few times. V gene TRBV9 combines with J gene TRBJ2-1; the match to TRBD2 covers 10 bases. Germline V gene lookup returns CDR1 SGDLS and CDR2 YYNGEE. The CDR3 covers 16 residues. The J segment lost 3 bases and the V segment lost 5 bases, leaving 8 bases of the junction unmatched. The CDR3: CASSASGRAFYNEQFF. DNA for the CDR3: TGTGCCAGCAGTGCAAGCGGGAGGGCCTTCTACAATGAGCAGTTCTTC.

This clonotype was recorded at least ten times. The CDR3 here is CAWSAGLASSNEQFF. The CDR3 DNA reads as TGTGCCTGGAGTGCGGGACTAGCGTCGAGCAATGAGCAGTTCTTC. V usage is TRBV30 and J usage is TRBJ2-1, with 10 bases fitting TRBD2. Looked up from germline, CDR1 is GTSNPN and CDR2 is SVGIG (reference sequence). Trimming cost V 1 base and J 6 bases; bases outside gene matches: 6. This CDR3 is built from 15 residues.

There are many counts of this clonotype. The rearrangement links TRBV12-3 or TRBV12-4 to TRBJ1-4, with 7 bases identical to TRBD1. After removal of 6 bases from V and 3 bases from J, the junction contained 7 bases not matched to a gene. This CDR3 is 15 amino acids long. The CDR3 region is CASSDTGTANEKLFF. CDR3 DNA: TGTGCCAGCAGCGATACCGGGACAGCTAATGAAAAACTGTTTTTT.

The chain has TRBV4-2 and TRBJ2-7; 8 bases fit TRBD2. Germline loops: CDR1 LGHNA, CDR2 YNFKEQ. V trimming: 2 bases; J trimming: 4 bases; junction bases outside the gene matches: 10. The length of the CDR3 is 16 residues. The CDR3 DNA is TGTGCCAGCAGCCAACTGCGGGAAACGGGAGGGTACGAGCAGTACTTC. As protein: CASSQLRETGGYEQYF.

This clonotype was counted many times. The CDR3 reads CASLAGGAGERYEQYF. DNA for the CDR3: TGTGCCAGCCTCGCGGGGGGAGCGGGAGAACGGTACGAGCAGTACTTC. The chain has TRBV28 and TRBJ2-7, with 8 bases aligning to TRBD2. The length of the CDR3 is 16 residues. J was trimmed by 4 bases and V by 8 bases; bases with no gene match: 16. Germline loops: CDR1 MDHEN, CDR2 SYDVKM.

This clonotype was counted many times. V usage is TRBV7-9 and J usage is TRBJ1-1; no clear D. The germline V gene has CDR1 SEHNR and CDR2 FQNEAQ (reference sequence). CDR3 length: 14 residues. Trimming took off 5 bases at V and 0 bases at J, with 10 bases between the two ends. The CDR3 sequence is CASSVTRVNTEAFF. The CDR3 nucleotides are TGTGCCAGCAGCGTAACCAGAGTGAACACTGAAGCTTTCTTT.

The rearrangement joins TRBV19 to TRBJ2-7; D unresolved. Germline CDR1 reads LNHDA; CDR2 reads SQIVND (reference sequence). CDR3 length: 13 residues. Trimming removed 3 bases from V and 1 base from J, with 7 bases in between. The DNA for the CDR3 is TGTGCCAGTAGTATGCGGATTTCCTACGAGCAGTACTTC. It codes for CASSMRISYEQYF. The complete variable domain, with remaining parts taken from reference TRBV19 and TRBJ2-7, reads DGGITQSPKYLFRKEGQNVTLSCEQNLNHDAMYWYRQDPGQGLRLIYYSQIVNDFQKGDIAEGYSVSREKKESFPLTVTSAQKNPTAFYLCASSMRISYEQYFGPGTRLTVT.